A single sample gave rise to the 17 T cell receptor beta chains below, sequenced in a study of vaccination and CD4 T cells after COVID-19. Sequencing of cultured CD4+ T cell DNA used the Oncomine TCR Beta short-read assay. TCRdb passed the PCR reads through MiXCR, listing each CDR3 protein once. Seen here are 11,000 or so distinct CDR3 sequences, about 53% observed once, and the top ten hold 10% to 15%. Treatment described: roughly 10-day PBMC culture with coronavirus spike peptide pools or control peptides (ViraFEST assay). What these receptors recognize is not known. Sequenced material: CD4+ T cells from blood, cultured in vitro. The receptor source for this set is a human donor who had recovered from COVID-19.

The chain recombines TRBV6-2 or TRBV6-3 with TRBJ2-3, with a tentative D call TRBD2 (6 bases). Germline V lookup: CDR1 MNHEY, CDR2 SVGEGT. Trimming shortened V by 6 bases and J by 0 bases, and 13 bases separated the two germline ends. The CDR3 length is 15 residues. This chain's CDR3 is CASRNGGPSTDTQYF. CDR3 DNA: TGTGCCAGCAGAAACGGAGGGCCTAGCACAGATACGCAGTATTTT.

This clonotype showed up just a few times. This chain joins TRBV7-9 and TRBJ2-3, with 7 bases fitting TRBD2. V lost 5 bases and J lost 1; bases outside the gene matches: 15. Germline V gene lookup returns CDR1 SEHNR and CDR2 FQNEAQ (reference sequence). CDR3 size: 18 residues. CDR3 coding DNA: TGTGCCAGCAGCCAGAGTCCCGGGGGAGGGAGGGGCACAGATACGCAGTATTTT. This translates into CASSQSPGGGRGTDTQYF.

This clonotype was observed a handful of times. V is TRBV20-1 and J is TRBJ1-2; D perhaps matches TRBD1 (6 bases). Germline V gene lookup returns CDR1 DFQATT and CDR2 SNEGSKA (reference sequence). The CDR3 extends over 15 amino acids. V gave up 0 bases and J gave up 4 bases, with 15 bases separating them. DNA of the CDR3: TGCAGTGCTAGAGATCAGCAGGGGTGGGCCTATGGCTACACCTTC. Its translation is CSARDQQGWAYGYTF.

V and J are TRBV5-1 and TRBJ2-7, with D unresolved. The V and J ends lost 5 bases and 5 bases respectively, with 20 bases between them. The CDR3 covers 15 residues. Germline CDR1 is SGHRS and CDR2 is YFSETQ. In DNA form, the CDR3 reads TGCGCCAGCAGTTTAAGGGCAGAGCATCCCCACGAGCAGTACTTC. Amino acids: CASSLRAEHPHEQYF.

There are a few counts of this clonotype. This rearrangement joins TRBV6-1 to TRBJ2-3; 7 bases fit TRBD1. CDR1 MNHNS and CDR2 SASEGT come from the germline V gene. This CDR3 contains 15 residues. V lost 2 bases to trimming and J lost 2 bases; unmatched junction nucleotides: 4. CDR3 sequence reads: CASSELQGVTDTQYF. The CDR3 coding sequence is TGTGCCAGCAGTGAACTGCAGGGGGTCACAGATACGCAGTATTTT.

This clonotype was picked up one time. The chain carries TRBV20-1 and TRBJ1-1; a possible D gene is TRBD1 (5 bases). V dropped 6 bases and J dropped 1 base, with 12 bases sitting between them. The length of the CDR3 is 13 residues. Germline V gene sequence: CDR1 DFQATT, CDR2 SNEGSKA (reference sequence). DNA for the CDR3: TGCAGTGCGTCGGGGGGGGGGAACACTGAAGCTTTCTTT. Translation: CSASGGGNTEAFF.

This clonotype was counted between two and nine times. The chain carries TRBV27 and TRBJ2-7, with D unresolved. Germline CDR1 and CDR2: MNHEY and SMNVEV (reference sequence). V shed 5 bases and J shed 2 bases, with 13 bases lying between them. This CDR3 is 14 amino acids long. The CDR3 DNA reads TGTGCCAGCAGTCCTTGGGCGCAAACCTACGAGCAGTACTTC. Translated, it gives CASSPWAQTYEQYF.

This chain uses TRBV10-2 with TRBJ2-2; D unclear. Germline CDR1 is WSHSY and CDR2 is SAAADI. The CDR3 is 13 amino acids. The V and J ends lost 2 bases and 8 bases respectively, with 9 bases between them. CDR3 residues: CASSENPGGELFF. The CDR3 DNA reads as TGCGCCAGCAGTGAGAATCCCGGGGGGGAGCTGTTTTTT.

This clonotype occurred once. V usage is TRBV7-8 and J usage is TRBJ1-1, with D perhaps matching TRBD1 (5 bases). The CDR3 length is 13 residues. From germline, CDR1 is SGHVS and CDR2 FQNEAQ. V was clipped by 4 bases and J by 1 base, with 7 bases between them. CDR3 coding DNA: TGTGCCAGCAGCTACGGACAGAACACTGAAGCTTTCTTT. This sequence encodes CASSYGQNTEAFF.

The rearrangement uses TRBV28 and TRBJ2-3, with 11 nucleotides matching TRBD2. The CDR3 spans 17 residues. J gave up 6 bases and V 4 bases, and 12 bases lay outside the gene matches. Germline-derived CDR1 and CDR2 are MDHEN and SYDVKM. DNA for the CDR3: TGTGCCAGCAGTTCACCGGGACTAGCGGATCTGACGGATACGCAGTATTTT. This encodes CASSSPGLADLTDTQYF.

The chain recombines TRBV28 with TRBJ1-5; the D gene is possibly TRBD1 (6 bases). The CDR3 is 14 residues long. Trimming removed 2 bases from V and 8 bases from J, with 13 bases in between. Germline loops: CDR1 MDHEN, CDR2 SYDVKM. In DNA form, the CDR3 reads TGTGCCAGCAGTTTAATTTCCGGGGGCGAGCCCCAGCATTTT. Translated, it gives CASSLISGGEPQHF.

This chain uses TRBV2 with TRBJ2-3, with 9 bases lining up with TRBD2. Germline values: CDR1 SNHLY, CDR2 FYNNEI. After removal of 8 bases from V and 5 bases from J, the junction contained 11 bases not matched to a gene. This CDR3 region has 15 residues. CDR3 nucleotide sequence: TGTGCCAGCCGGAGAGGATTAGCGGGAGTAGATACGCAGTATTTT. This encodes CASRRGLAGVDTQYF.

This clonotype was counted only a few times. V and J are TRBV6-2 or TRBV6-3 and TRBJ2-5; 13 bases are a match to TRBD2. The length of the CDR3 is 17 residues. Unmatched junction bases numbered 9, after V lost 3 bases and J lost 5 bases. The V gene's germline CDR1 is MNHEY and CDR2 SVGEGT. CDR3 DNA sequence: TGTGCCAGCAGTTATTTAGGACTAGCGGGAGCCCGGGAGACCCAGTACTTC. Its protein is CASSYLGLAGARETQYF.

The chain is built from TRBV15 and TRBJ1-4; D might be TRBD1 (5 bases). The CDR3 is 14 residues long. CDR1 is LNHNV and CDR2 is YYDKDF in the germline V gene (reference sequence). V lost 2 bases and J 8 bases, leaving 12 bases between the germline ends. CDR3: CATSRQGGGEKLFF. The CDR3 nucleotides read TGTGCCACCAGCAGACAGGGAGGAGGCGAAAAACTGTTTTTT.

The chain combines TRBV25-1 with TRBJ2-5, with a possible D match to TRBD1 (5 bases). Looked up from germline, CDR1 is MGHDK and CDR2 is SYGVNS. This CDR3 has 13 residues. Trimming removed 2 bases at V and 4 bases at J, with 8 bases between. As DNA, the CDR3 is TGTGCCAGCAGTGAAAGACAGCGAGAGACCCAGTACTTC. The encoded protein is CASSERQRETQYF.

J is TRBJ2-5 and V is TRBV21-1; the DNA was not used to check the table's D call, TRBD2. TRBV21-1 is a listed pseudogene. This CDR3 comprises 17 residues. The CDR3 loop is CASSKAPLAGAPETQYF. The CDR3 DNA is TGTGCCAGCAGCAAAGCCCCACTAGCGGGAGCCCCAGAGACCCAGTACTTC.

V and J are TRBV6-1 and TRBJ2-3; D is possibly TRBD2 (5 bases). V was pared by 2 bases and J by 4 bases, with 7 bases between. The CDR3 is 13 amino acids. Germline loops: CDR1 MNHNS, CDR2 SASEGT. Here the CDR3 DNA reads TGTGCCAGCAGTGAAACGCGGGCAGATACGCAGTATTTT. It translates to CASSETRADTQYF.